This T cell receptor beta chain was observed in a study of cytomegalovirus exposure and HLA in healthy donors. Study-level information: HLA-typed donors contributed some 85 million unique TCRs, which were held in an early data release.

PCR primers comprised 60 Vbeta and 13 Jbeta primers. The repertoire was sequenced with immunoSEQ multiplex PCR; TCRdb's copy has only in-frame clones and lacks some. This sample carries under 75,000 clones, just under 75% of them seen once, and the ten largest clones take roughly an eighth. The CDR3 loop spans 15 amino acids. Looked up from germline, CDR1 is ENHRY and CDR2 is SYGVKD. The ends lost 6 bases at V and 3 bases at J; junction bases unmatched: 6. The chain links TRBV10-3 to TRBJ1-4, with 8 bases matching TRBD1. The sequenced sample was PBMCs. The clonotype comes from a human donor in good health. CDR3 region: CAIRNRQGPNEKLFF. As DNA, the CDR3 is TGTGCCATCAGAAATCGACAGGGGCCTAATGAAAAACTGTTTTTT.